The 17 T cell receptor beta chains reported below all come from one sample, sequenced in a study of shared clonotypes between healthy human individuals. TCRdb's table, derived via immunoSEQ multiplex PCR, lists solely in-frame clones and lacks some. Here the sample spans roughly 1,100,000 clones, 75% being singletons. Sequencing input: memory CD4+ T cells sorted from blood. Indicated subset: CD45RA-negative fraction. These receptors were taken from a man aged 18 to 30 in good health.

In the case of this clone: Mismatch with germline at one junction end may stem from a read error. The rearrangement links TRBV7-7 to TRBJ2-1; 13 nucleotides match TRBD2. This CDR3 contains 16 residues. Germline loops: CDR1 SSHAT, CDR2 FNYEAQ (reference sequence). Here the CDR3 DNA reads TGTGCTAGCAGCCCAACCGGACTAGCGGGAGACAATGAGCAGTTCTTC. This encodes CASSPTGLAGDNEQFF.

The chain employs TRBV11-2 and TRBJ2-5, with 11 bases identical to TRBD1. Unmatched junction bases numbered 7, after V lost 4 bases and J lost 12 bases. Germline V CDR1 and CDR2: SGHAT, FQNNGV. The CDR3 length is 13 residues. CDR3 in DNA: TGTGCCAGCAGCTCGGGACAGGGGGGGCCAAAGTACTTC. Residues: CASSSGQGGPKYF.

The CDR3: CASSSSNYGYTF. The CDR3 DNA reads TGTGCCAGCAGTTCTTCTAACTATGGCTACACCTTC. V is TRBV28 and J is TRBJ1-2; D is undetermined. The CDR3 length is 12 residues. The V end lost 4 bases, the J end lost 0 bases, and 3 bases lay between the germline ends. The germline V gene has CDR1 MDHEN and CDR2 SYDVKM.

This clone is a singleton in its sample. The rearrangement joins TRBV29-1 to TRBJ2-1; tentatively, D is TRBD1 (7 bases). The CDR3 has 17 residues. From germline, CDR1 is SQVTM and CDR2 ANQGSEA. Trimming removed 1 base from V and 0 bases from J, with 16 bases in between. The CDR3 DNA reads TGCAGCGTTGAAGCCCCAGGGGGGTATAGCTCCTACAATGAGCAGTTCTTC. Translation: CSVEAPGGYSSYNEQFF.

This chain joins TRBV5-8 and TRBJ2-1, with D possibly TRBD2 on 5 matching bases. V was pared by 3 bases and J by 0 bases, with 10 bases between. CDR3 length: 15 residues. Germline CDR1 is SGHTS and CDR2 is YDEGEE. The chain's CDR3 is CASSSDSRSYNEQFF. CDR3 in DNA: TGTGCCAGCAGCTCGGACTCCCGCTCCTACAATGAGCAGTTCTTC.

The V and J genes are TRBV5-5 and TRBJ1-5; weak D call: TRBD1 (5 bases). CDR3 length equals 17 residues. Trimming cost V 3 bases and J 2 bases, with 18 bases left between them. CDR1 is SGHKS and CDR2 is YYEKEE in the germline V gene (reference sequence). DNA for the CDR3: TGTGCCAGCAGCTCGCTACCAGGACACGACCGCAATCAGCCCCAGCATTTT. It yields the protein CASSSLPGHDRNQPQHF.

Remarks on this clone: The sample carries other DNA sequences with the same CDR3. CDR3 nucleotide sequence: TGTGCCAGCAGTTACCAGATCAACGGCTATGAGCAGTACTTC. This sequence encodes CASSYQINGYEQYF. The rearrangement joins TRBV6-5 to TRBJ2-7; no definite D call. The germline CDR1 and CDR2 sequences are MNHEY and SVGAGI. Trimming removed 2 bases from V and 7 bases from J, with 15 bases in between. This CDR3 contains 14 residues.

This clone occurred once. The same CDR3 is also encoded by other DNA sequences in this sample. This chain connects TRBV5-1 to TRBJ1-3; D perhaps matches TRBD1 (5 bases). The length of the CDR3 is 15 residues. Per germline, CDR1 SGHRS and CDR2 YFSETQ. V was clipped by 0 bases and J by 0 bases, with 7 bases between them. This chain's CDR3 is CASSLGQSSGNTIYF. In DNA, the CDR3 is TGCGCCAGCAGCTTGGGACAGTCCTCTGGAAACACCATATATTTT.

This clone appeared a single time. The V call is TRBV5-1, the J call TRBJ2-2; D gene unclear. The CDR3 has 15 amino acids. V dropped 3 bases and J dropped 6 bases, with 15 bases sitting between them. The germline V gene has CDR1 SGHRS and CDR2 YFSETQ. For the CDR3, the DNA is TGCGCCAGCAGCTCAACGTCACGACCCTCCGGGGAGCTGTTTTTT. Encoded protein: CASSSTSRPSGELFF.

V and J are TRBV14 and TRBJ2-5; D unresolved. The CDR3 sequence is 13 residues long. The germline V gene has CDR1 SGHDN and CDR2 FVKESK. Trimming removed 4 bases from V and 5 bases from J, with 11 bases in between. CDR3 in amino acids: CASSPFLGETQYF. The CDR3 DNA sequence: TGTGCCAGCAGCCCTTTCCTAGGGGAGACCCAGTACTTC.

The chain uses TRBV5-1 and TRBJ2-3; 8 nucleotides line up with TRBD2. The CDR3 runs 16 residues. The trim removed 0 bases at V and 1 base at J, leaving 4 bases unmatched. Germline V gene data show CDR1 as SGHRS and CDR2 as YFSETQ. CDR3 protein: CASSLAKTSGTDTQYF. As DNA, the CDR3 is TGCGCCAGCAGCTTGGCAAAGACTAGCGGCACAGATACGCAGTATTTT.

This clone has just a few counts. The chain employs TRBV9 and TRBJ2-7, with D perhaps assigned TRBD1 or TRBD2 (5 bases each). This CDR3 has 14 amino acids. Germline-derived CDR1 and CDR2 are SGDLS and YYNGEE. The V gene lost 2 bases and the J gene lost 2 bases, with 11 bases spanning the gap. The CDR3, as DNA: TGTGCCAGCAGCGTCCAGCAGGGACCCTACGAGCAGTACTTC. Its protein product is CASSVQQGPYEQYF.

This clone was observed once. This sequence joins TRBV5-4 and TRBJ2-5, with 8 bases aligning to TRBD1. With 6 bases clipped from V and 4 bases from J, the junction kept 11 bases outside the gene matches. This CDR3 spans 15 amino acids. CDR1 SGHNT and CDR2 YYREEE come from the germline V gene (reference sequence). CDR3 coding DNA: TGTGCCAGCACCCTGACAGGGGCGCGAGCAGAGACCCAGTACTTC. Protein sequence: CASTLTGARAETQYF.

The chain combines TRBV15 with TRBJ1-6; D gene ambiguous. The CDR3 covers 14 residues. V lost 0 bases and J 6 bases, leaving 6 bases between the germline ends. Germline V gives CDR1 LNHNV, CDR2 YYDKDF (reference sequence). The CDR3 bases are TGTGCCACCAGCAGAGAACAGATTAATTCACCCCTCCACTTT. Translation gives CATSREQINSPLHF.

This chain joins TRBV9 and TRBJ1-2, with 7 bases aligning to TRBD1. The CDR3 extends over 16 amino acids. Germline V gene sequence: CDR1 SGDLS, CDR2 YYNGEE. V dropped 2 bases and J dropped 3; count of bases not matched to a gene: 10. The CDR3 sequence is CASSVGGGTVDYGYTF. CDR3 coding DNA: TGTGCCAGCAGCGTCGGGGGTGGGACAGTCGACTATGGCTACACCTTC.

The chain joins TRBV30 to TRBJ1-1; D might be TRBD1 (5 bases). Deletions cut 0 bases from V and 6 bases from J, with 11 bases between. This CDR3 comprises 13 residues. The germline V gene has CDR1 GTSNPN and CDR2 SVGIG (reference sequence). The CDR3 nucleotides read TGTGCCTGGAGTGTAGGTCGGGGGGCTGAAGCTTTCTTT. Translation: CAWSVGRGAEAFF.

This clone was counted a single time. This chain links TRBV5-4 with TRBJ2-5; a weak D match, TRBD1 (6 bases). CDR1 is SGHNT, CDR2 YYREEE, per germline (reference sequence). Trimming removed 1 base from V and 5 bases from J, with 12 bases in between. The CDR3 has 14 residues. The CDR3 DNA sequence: TGTGCCAGCAGCTTGCAGGGGCGCAGGGAGACCCAGTACTTC. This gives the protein CASSLQGRRETQYF.